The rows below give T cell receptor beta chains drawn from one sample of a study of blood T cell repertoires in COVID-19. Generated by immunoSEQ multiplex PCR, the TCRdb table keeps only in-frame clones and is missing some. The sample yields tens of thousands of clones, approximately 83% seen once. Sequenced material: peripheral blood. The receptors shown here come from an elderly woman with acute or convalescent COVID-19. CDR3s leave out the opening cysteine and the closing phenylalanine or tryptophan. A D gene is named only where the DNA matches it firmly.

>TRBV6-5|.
ASSLRPGMGYGYT
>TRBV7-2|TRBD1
ASSRTGADIQY
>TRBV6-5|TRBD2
ASASGFSYEQY
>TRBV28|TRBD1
ASGTGTGVDTQY
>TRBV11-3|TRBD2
ASSHGRGGQETQY
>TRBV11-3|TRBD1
ASSLVTGSIQY
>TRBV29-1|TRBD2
SSGGAGLNEQF
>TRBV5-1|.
ASSWGEFAYNEQF
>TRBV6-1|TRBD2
ASSEGVGEGYEQY
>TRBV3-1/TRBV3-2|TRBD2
ASSPSTSGHNEQF
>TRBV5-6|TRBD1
ASSLGVTGDSEAF
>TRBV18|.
ASSPEGWEQPQH
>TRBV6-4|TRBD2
ASSRSGSFNEQF
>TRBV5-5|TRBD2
ASSSGLAGGETQY
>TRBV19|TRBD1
ASSIEGGQPQH
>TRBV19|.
ASRGQEGPQH
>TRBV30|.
AWSEGAGNTIY
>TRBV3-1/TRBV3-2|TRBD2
ASSRTSKEQF
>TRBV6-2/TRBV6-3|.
ASSYGGTVSYEQY
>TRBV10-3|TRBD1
AIRSTGAGGNTIY
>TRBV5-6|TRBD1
ASSRGTGHGNEQF
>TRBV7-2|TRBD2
ASSPGLAGVLFETQY
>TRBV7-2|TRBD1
ASSSQGQITGELF
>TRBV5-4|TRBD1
ASSLAGGAGQY
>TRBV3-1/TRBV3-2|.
ASSPLARTDTQY
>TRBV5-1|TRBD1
ASSSPGQGYTEAF
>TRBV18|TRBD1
ASSPPGQSSYNEQF
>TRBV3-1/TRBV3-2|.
ASSQDRPECTDTQY
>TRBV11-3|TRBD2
ASSSSFQAGGYNEQF
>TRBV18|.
ASSPLEGSTDTQY
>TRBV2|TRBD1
ASRATGGRNSPLH
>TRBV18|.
ASSPNNVAGGTEAF
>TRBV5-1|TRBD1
ASSRRTGEGTGELF
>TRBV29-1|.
SAAPILSGQQY
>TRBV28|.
ASTPGGRSYGYT
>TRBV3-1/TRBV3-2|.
ASSQRDKNTEAF
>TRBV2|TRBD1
ASTGGRTLNYGYT
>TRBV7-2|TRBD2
ASSLGTSGGGADTQY
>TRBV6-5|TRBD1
ASRPWTGKNTEAF
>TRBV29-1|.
SVEDWGGQGTDTQY
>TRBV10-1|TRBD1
ASSPQGDTGELF
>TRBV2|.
ASSSGLAF
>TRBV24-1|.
ATSESGTADTQY
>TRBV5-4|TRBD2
ASSFTGGDYEQY
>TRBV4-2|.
ASSPGERSTYEQY
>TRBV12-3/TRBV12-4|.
ASSFQGSEQY
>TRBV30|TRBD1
AWSGQGANYGYT
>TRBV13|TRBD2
ASSLAGGDYEQY
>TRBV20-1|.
SGALGGEQF